This entry concerns a single T cell receptor (beta chain). What it binds is not known. The data belong to a study of Ad26.COV2.S vaccination and SARS-CoV-2 variants. Regarding the study as a whole: Non-spike TCR breadth was similar in vaccine and placebo recipients. The TCR breadth and depth analyses may have produced an underestimate of total T cell responses.

In germline, CDR1 is SGHDT, CDR2 YYEEEE. The CDR3 covers 13 residues. V lost 4 bases to trimming and J lost 12 bases, with 17 bases between them. Profiling relied on immunoSEQ multiplex PCR, and the TCRdb table lists in-frame clones only, not all of them. The sample includes under 150,000 clones, more than 80% of them seen just once. The clonotype originates from a human donor who had recovered from COVID-19. The rearrangement joins TRBV5-6 to TRBJ2-1; D ambiguous. Sequenced here: peripheral blood, sampled after recovery from COVID-19. The chain's CDR3 is CASSPREDPRQFF. CDR3 coding DNA: TGTGCCAGCAGCCCGCGCGAGGACCCGCGGCAGTTCTTC.